Each of the 21 T cell receptor beta chains below was sequenced from the same sample in a study of identical twins. TCRdb passed the 5' RACE reads through MiXCR, listing each CDR3 protein once. The sample records 700,000 to 950,000 distinct CDR3 sequences, around an eighth being singletons. The sample was also reused in another study, on yellow fever vaccine responses in identical twins.

Sequenced input: PBMCs. These TCRs come from a young woman in good health.

This clonotype has more than one count but fewer than ten. The chain combines TRBV18 with TRBJ2-7, with D tentatively TRBD1 (5 bases). With 3 bases removed from V and 3 bases from J, the gap between germline ends came to 9 bases. CDR3 size: 13 residues. The V gene's germline CDR1 is KGHSH and CDR2 LQKENI. This CDR3 reads CASSPGQLYEQYV. In DNA, the CDR3 is TGTGCCAGCTCACCCGGACAACTCTACGAGCAGTACGTC.

The genes are TRBV27 and TRBJ1-2; TRBD1 matches at 7 bases. After removal of 8 bases from V and 4 bases from J, the junction contained 7 bases not matched to a gene. The CDR3 is 13 amino acids. CDR1 is MNHEY and CDR2 is SMNVEV in the germline V gene (reference sequence). The DNA of the CDR3 is TGTGCCAGCGCCCAGACAGGGACCTATGGCTACACCTTC. It specifies CASAQTGTYGYTF.

The chain recombines TRBV24-1 with TRBJ2-1; D unresolved. The germline V gene encodes CDR1 KGHDR and CDR2 SFDVKD. The CDR3 runs 14 residues. V shed 0 bases and J shed 5 bases, with 7 bases lying between them. The CDR3 DNA follows: TGTGCCACCAGTGATTTGAGGGCCGACAATGAGCAGTTCTTC. Translated: CATSDLRADNEQFF.

This clonotype was detected ten times or more. DNA for the CDR3: TGTGCCAGCAGTGAAGGGGACTACAATGAGCAGTTCTTC. Protein product: CASSEGDYNEQFF. The chain has TRBV6-1 and TRBJ2-1; D is uncertain. V lost 1 base, J lost 3 bases, and 4 bases lay in between. CDR1 MNHNS and CDR2 SASEGT come from the germline V gene. CDR3 size: 13 residues.

This clonotype was counted between two and nine times. The V call is TRBV6-5, the J call TRBJ2-1; a possible D gene is TRBD1 (6 bases). V was cut by 3 bases and J by 7 bases, with 16 bases left in between. The CDR3 totals 15 residues. Germline assignment: CDR1 MNHEY and CDR2 SVGAGI. CDR3 nucleotides: TGTGCCAGCAGTTATTGGGCCGGGACACTAAATGAGCAGTTCTTC. Protein product: CASSYWAGTLNEQFF.

This sequence joins TRBV29-1 and TRBJ2-5, with D unresolved. The CDR3 length is 13 residues. Germline V CDR1 and CDR2: SQVTM, ANQGSEA. V lost 3 bases to trimming and J lost 5 bases, with 13 bases between them. In nucleotides, the CDR3 is TGCAGCGTTGAGTTTGGGAAATGGGAGACCCAGTACTTC. Its protein is CSVEFGKWETQYF. Drawing the rest from reference TRBV29-1 and TRBJ2-5, the complete variable domain is SAVISQKPSRDICQRGTSLTIQCQVDSQVTMMFWYRQQPGQSLTLIATANQGSEATYESGFVIDKFPISRPNLTFSTLTVSNMSPEDSSIYLCSVEFGKWETQYFGPGTRLLVL.

The rearrangement links TRBV28 to TRBJ2-3; 9 bases are shared with TRBD1. Germline V lookup: CDR1 MDHEN, CDR2 SYDVKM. V was pared by 5 bases and J by 3 bases, with 9 bases of the junction left unmatched. The CDR3 is 16 residues long. CDR3 DNA: TGTGCCAGCAGTCTTTACCAGACAGGGGGGACAGATACGCAGTATTTT. Translation: CASSLYQTGGTDTQYF.

This sequence joins TRBV7-9 and TRBJ2-7; maybe TRBD1 (6 bases). CDR3 length: 15 residues. Germline CDR1 and CDR2: SEHNR and FQNEAQ (reference sequence). With 1 base removed from V and 6 bases from J, the gap between germline ends came to 16 bases. CDR3 sequence: CASSLGQSGAGEQYF. Written as DNA, the CDR3 is TGTGCCAGCAGCTTAGGTCAATCAGGGGCGGGCGAGCAGTACTTC.

This clonotype was recorded many times. V is TRBV7-6 and J is TRBJ1-6, with D unresolved. Germline values: CDR1 SGHVS, CDR2 FNYEAQ. The CDR3 is 15 residues long. With 1 base removed from V and 7 bases from J, the gap between germline ends came to 11 bases. CDR3 nucleotides: TGTGCCAGCAGCTTAGGTCTCGGCGTGAATTCACCCCTCCACTTT. This codes for CASSLGLGVNSPLHF. Supplemented by reference TRBV7-6 and TRBJ1-6, the full variable domain reads GAGVSQSPRYKVTKRGQDVALRCDPISGHVSLYWYRQALGQGPEFLTYFNYEAQQDKSGLPNDRFSAERPEGSISTLTIQRTEQRDSAMYRCASSLGLGVNSPLHFGNGTRLTVT.

This clonotype was seen more than once but under ten times. This rearrangement joins TRBV19 to TRBJ2-7; unclear D gene. Germline CDR1 LNHDA, CDR2 SQIVND (reference sequence). CDR3 size: 15 residues. V lost 3 bases and J 7 bases, leaving 19 bases between the germline ends. This CDR3 reads CASSISLYPSREQYF. CDR3 sequence (DNA): TGTGCCAGTAGTATTAGCCTTTACCCATCGAGGGAGCAGTACTTC.

This chain links TRBV6-1 with TRBJ2-5, with 9 bases fitting TRBD1. The V and J ends lost 5 bases and 4 bases, in that order; junction bases with no gene match: 5. Per germline, CDR1 MNHNS and CDR2 SASEGT. The CDR3 has 14 residues. As DNA, the CDR3 is TGTGCCAGCAGTCCCGGGACAGGGATAGAGACCCAGTACTTC. Protein: CASSPGTGIETQYF.

The CDR3 region is CASSQVGGDHQPQHF. The CDR3 DNA reads as TGCGCCAGCAGCCAGGTAGGGGGTGATCATCAGCCCCAGCATTTT. The V and J genes are TRBV4-1 and TRBJ1-5, with D maybe TRBD1 (6 bases). The CDR3 sequence is 15 residues long. Trimming took off 3 bases at V and 5 bases at J, with 14 bases between the two ends. Germline V gene lookup returns CDR1 MGHRA and CDR2 YSYEKL.

The V and J genes are TRBV11-2 and TRBJ2-5, with 8 bases fitting TRBD1. The CDR3 spans 14 residues. The V gene's germline CDR1 is SGHAT and CDR2 FQNNGV. V lost 6 bases to trimming and J lost 3 bases; unmatched junction nucleotides: 6. CDR3 nucleotides: TGTGCCAGCAGATTCGGACAGGGTGAAGAGACCCAGTACTTC. Encoded protein: CASRFGQGEETQYF.

This clonotype was recorded many times. The V call is TRBV29-1, the J call TRBJ2-3, with 9 bases matching TRBD2. Losses at the gene ends were 5 bases for V and 3 bases for J; bases not matched to a gene: 6. This CDR3 is 14 amino acids long. Looked up from germline, CDR1 is SQVTM and CDR2 is ANQGSEA. The CDR3 spells CSVLAGLGTDTQYF. CDR3 coding DNA: TGCAGCGTTCTAGCGGGATTAGGGACAGATACGCAGTATTTT.

This clonotype was seen a few times. V gene TRBV11-2 combines with J gene TRBJ1-3; D call uncertain. The CDR3 runs 15 residues. Looked up from germline, CDR1 is SGHAT and CDR2 is FQNNGV. The V gene lost 4 bases and the J gene lost 3 bases, with 13 bases spanning the gap. Here the CDR3 DNA reads TGTGCCAGCAGCTGGTGGGGTGAGGTTGGAAACACCATATATTTT. Residues: CASSWWGEVGNTIYF.

The chain links TRBV15 to TRBJ2-2; TRBD1 might be the D (8 bases). CDR1 is LNHNV, CDR2 YYDKDF, per germline (reference sequence). V lost 1 base and J 5 bases, leaving 17 bases between the germline ends. This CDR3 has 17 residues. CDR3 nucleotide sequence: TGTGCCACCAGCAGAGGGAGCGGGACAGGAAGGACCGGGGAGCTGTTTTTT. Translation gives CATSRGSGTGRTGELFF.

The chain is built from TRBV5-1 and TRBJ2-7; D call uncertain. Germline CDR1 and CDR2: SGHRS and YFSETQ. This CDR3 region has 15 residues. The ends were cut back, 0 bases at V and 2 bases at J, with 12 bases in the middle. The CDR3: CASSLAVSFTYEQYF. CDR3 sequence (DNA): TGCGCCAGCAGCTTGGCCGTCAGCTTTACCTACGAGCAGTACTTC.

This chain links TRBV7-9 with TRBJ2-2; D is perhaps TRBD1 (6 bases). Trimming cost V 1 base and J 4 bases, with 10 bases left between them. Germline-derived CDR1 and CDR2 are SEHNR and FQNEAQ (reference sequence). The CDR3 covers 15 residues. In DNA, the CDR3 is TGTGCCAGCAGCTTAGTCAGGGGTTCCACCGGGGAGCTGTTTTTT. Translating it yields CASSLVRGSTGELFF.

The rearrangement links TRBV4-1 to TRBJ1-1; D not certain. The CDR3 is 14 residues long. Per germline, CDR1 MGHRA and CDR2 YSYEKL. V lost 4 bases and J 1 base, leaving 10 bases between the germline ends. The CDR3 DNA follows: TGCGCCAGCAGCCCCCAGCCAGGGAACACTGAAGCTTTCTTT. Translation: CASSPQPGNTEAFF.

The chain recombines TRBV14 with TRBJ2-1; D assignment may be TRBD1 or TRBD2 (5 bases each). Per the germline V gene, CDR1 is SGHDN and CDR2 is FVKESK. V gave up 5 bases and J gave up 1 base, with 12 bases separating them. CDR3 length equals 15 residues. This chain's CDR3 is CASSFRGFSYNEQFF. CDR3 coding DNA: TGTGCCAGCAGCTTTCGGGGCTTTTCCTACAATGAGCAGTTCTTC.

This rearrangement joins TRBV7-2 to TRBJ2-5; TRBD1 is a possible D gene (6 bases). Germline values: CDR1 SGHTA, CDR2 FQGNSA. The CDR3 sequence is 15 residues long. The V end lost 0 bases, the J end lost 3 bases, and 11 bases lay between the germline ends. CDR3 protein: CASSLAGTTKETQYF. In nucleotides, the CDR3 is TGTGCCAGCAGCTTAGCCGGGACAACCAAAGAGACCCAGTACTTC.